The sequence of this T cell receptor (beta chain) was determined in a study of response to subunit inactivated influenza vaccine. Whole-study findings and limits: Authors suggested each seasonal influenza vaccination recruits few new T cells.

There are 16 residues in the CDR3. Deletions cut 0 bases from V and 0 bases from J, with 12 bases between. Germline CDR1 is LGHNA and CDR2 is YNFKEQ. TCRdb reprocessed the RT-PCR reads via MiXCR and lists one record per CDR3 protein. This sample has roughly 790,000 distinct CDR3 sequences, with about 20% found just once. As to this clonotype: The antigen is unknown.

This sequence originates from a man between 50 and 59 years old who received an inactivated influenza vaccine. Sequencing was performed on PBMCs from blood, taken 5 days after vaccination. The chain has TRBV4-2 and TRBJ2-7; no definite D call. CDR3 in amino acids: CASSQDMSRSSYEQYF. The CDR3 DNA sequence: TGTGCCAGCAGCCAAGATATGAGTCGGAGCTCCTACGAGCAGTACTTC.